The present TCR beta chain was sequenced within a study of blood T cell repertoires in COVID-19. Looking at the study overall: COVID-19 samples from acute and convalescent phases originated in the United States, Italy and Spain. Sample material is recorded as cDNA or gDNA derived from T cells, B-cell-depleted T cells, or PBMCs.

As processed by the authors: Researchers report that nucleated cell counts were estimated from reference gene primer amplification. The data were produced by immunoSEQ multiplex PCR, yet TCRdb's version contains in-frame clones alone and is incomplete. From that table come the V and J calls and clone size; the DNA was used to work out D and trimming. This sample carries around 190,000 clones, 79% of them seen once, and the ten largest clones take nearly 6%. Germline V gives CDR1 MNHNS, CDR2 SASEGT. The length of the CDR3 is 11 residues. Comment on this clone: The junction departs from germline at one end; a sequencing error may be responsible.

Seattle patients were enrolled while actively infected and followed longitudinally. The rearrangement uses TRBV6-1 and TRBJ2-7; D possibly corresponds to TRBD1 (5 bases). This TCR derives from a woman between 40 and 50 years old with COVID-19, enrolled during active disease. Sequenced input: peripheral blood. Here the CDR3 reads CASSEDGAGVF. The CDR3 nucleotides are TGTGCCAGCAGTGAAGATGGGGCTGGGGTATTC.